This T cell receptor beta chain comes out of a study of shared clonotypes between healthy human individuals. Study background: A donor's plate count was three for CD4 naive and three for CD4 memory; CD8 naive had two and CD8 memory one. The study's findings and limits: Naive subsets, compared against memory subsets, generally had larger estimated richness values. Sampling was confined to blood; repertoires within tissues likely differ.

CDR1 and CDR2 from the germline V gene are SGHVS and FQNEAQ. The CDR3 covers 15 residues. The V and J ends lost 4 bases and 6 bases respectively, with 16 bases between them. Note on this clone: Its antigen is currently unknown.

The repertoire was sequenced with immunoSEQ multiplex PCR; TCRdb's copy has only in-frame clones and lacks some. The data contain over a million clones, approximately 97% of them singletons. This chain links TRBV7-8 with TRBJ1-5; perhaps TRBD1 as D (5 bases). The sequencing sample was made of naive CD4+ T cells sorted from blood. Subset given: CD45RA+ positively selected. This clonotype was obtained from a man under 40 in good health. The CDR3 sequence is CASSSRRGGGQPQHF. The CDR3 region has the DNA TGTGCCAGCAGCTCCCGTCGCGGGGGGGGTCAGCCCCAGCATTTT.